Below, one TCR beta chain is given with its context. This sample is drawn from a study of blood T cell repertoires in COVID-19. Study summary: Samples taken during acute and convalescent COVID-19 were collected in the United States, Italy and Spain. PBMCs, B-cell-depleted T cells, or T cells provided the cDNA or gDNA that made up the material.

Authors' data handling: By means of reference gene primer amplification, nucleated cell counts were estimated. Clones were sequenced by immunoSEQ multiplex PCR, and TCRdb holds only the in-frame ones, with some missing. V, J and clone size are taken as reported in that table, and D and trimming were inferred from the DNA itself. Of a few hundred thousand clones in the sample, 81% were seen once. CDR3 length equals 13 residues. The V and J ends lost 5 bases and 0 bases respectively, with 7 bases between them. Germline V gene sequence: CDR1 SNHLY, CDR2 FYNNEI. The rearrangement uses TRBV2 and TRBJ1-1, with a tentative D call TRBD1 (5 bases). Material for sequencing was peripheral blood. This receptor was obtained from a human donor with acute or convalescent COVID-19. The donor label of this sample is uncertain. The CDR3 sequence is CASSRQMNTEAFF. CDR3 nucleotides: TGTGCCAGCAGTCGACAGATGAACACTGAAGCTTTCTTT.